A single sample gave rise to the 6 T cell receptor beta chains below, sequenced in a study of blood T cell repertoires in COVID-19. Clones were read by immunoSEQ multiplex PCR, and TCRdb kept only the in-frame ones, dropping some. The sample yields under 200,000 clones, approximately 86% seen once. Sequenced material: peripheral blood. These receptors all stem from a middle-aged man with active or convalescent COVID-19.

The genes are TRBV15 and TRBJ2-7; possible D gene TRBD1, 5 bases. The CDR3 is 15 residues long. Deletions cut 0 bases from V and 2 bases from J, with 11 bases between. CDR1 LNHNV and CDR2 YYDKDF come from the germline V gene (reference sequence). The CDR3 bases are TGTGCCACCAGCAGAGATCTTGACAGACCCTACGAGCAGTACTTC. It specifies CATSRDLDRPYEQYF.

This clone was observed a single time. The chain combines TRBV4-3 with TRBJ1-4; 7 bases fit TRBD1. Germline values: CDR1 LGHNA, CDR2 YSLEER. J gave up 5 bases and V 3 bases, and 6 bases lay outside the gene matches. This CDR3 spans 15 amino acids. The CDR3 protein is CASSHSGQPNEKLFF. The CDR3 coding sequence is TGCGCCAGCAGCCATTCGGGACAGCCAAATGAAAAACTGTTTTTT.

This chain links TRBV28 with TRBJ1-4, with D possibly TRBD1 on 5 matching bases. Germline assignment: CDR1 MDHEN and CDR2 SYDVKM. Trimming removed 5 bases at V and 3 bases at J, with 13 bases between. The CDR3 covers 15 residues. CDR3 nucleotide sequence: TGTGCCAGCAGTAAGAGACAGATACCTAATGAAAAACTGTTTTTT. Amino acid sequence: CASSKRQIPNEKLFF.

The rearrangement links TRBV5-4 to TRBJ1-2; D may be TRBD1 (6 bases). CDR3 size: 14 residues. Germline CDR1 SGHNT, CDR2 YYREEE (reference sequence). Trimming removed 4 bases from V and 2 bases from J, with 12 bases in between. The CDR3, as DNA: TGTGCCAGCAGCCCCAAACAGGGAAACTATGGCTACACCTTC. Its translation: CASSPKQGNYGYTF.

The chain joins TRBV6-1 to TRBJ1-2; maybe TRBD1 (5 bases). Trimming removed 2 bases from V and 4 bases from J, with 14 bases in between. This CDR3 contains 15 residues. Germline V lookup: CDR1 MNHNS, CDR2 SASEGT. The DNA for the CDR3 is TGTGCCAGCAGTGAATCCAGCAGGGTAGTCTATGGCTACACCTTC. Translating it yields CASSESSRVVYGYTF.

This clone was found once. J is TRBJ1-5 and V is TRBV5-8; 9 bases agree with TRBD1. CDR1 is SGHTS and CDR2 is YDEGEE in the germline V gene. The CDR3 is 16 amino acids. Germline trimming cut 2 bases from V and 7 bases from J; bases unmatched to any gene: 10. As DNA, the CDR3 is TGTGCCAGCAGCTTTTTTACAGGGGGCGAGGGGCAGCCCCAGCATTTT. It specifies CASSFFTGGEGQPQHF. Using reference TRBV5-8 and TRBJ1-5 for the parts outside the CDR3, the full variable domain is EAGVTQSPTHLIKTRGQQATLRCSPISGHTSVYWYQQALGLGLQFLLWYDEGEERNRGNFPPRFSGRQFPNYSSELNVNALELEDSALYLCASSFFTGGEGQPQHFGDGTRLSIL.